This TCR beta chain came from a study of T cell clonotyping in hematopoietic cell transplantation (dated by TCRdb to 2020 to 2022). Broadly, across the study: In the study, around 130 blood samples were gathered from 40 or so consecutive transplant recipients and their related donors. Recruitment of patients ran from September 2015 to January 2017, and follow-up continued until late 2020 or until death. Here is what the overall study found, with its caveats: Donor and pretransplant recipient Inverse Simpson Index values predicted broader posttransplant TCR repertoire diversity. Sample size was limited, and cells were not sorted, so CD4 and CD8 repertoire contributions could not be separated. A decrease in recipient TCR diversity was observed after transplant, and a progressive increase in pathologically expanded clonotypes was seen from day 30 to day 180. Recipient repertoires showed only a small fraction of overlap with donor repertoires, and over 95% appeared de novo at the given depth.

Blood samples for TCR beta sequencing were provided by related transplant donors. Nuclei Lysis Solution was used to extract genomic DNA from fresh or cryopreserved unfractionated peripheral blood mononuclear cells. The immunoSEQ assay, a bias-controlled multiplex PCR with V- and J-specific primers, was used to amplify TCR beta CDR3 regions from genomic DNA. In a second PCR step, a proprietary barcode and Illumina adapter sequences were attached to the CDR3 amplicons. An Illumina MiSeq instrument was used to sequence the CDR3 libraries. The authors' analysis ran thus. Export and quality control were handled in immunoSEQ Analyzer 3.0, while downstream analyses relied on R Bioconductor and Immunarch. Only productive rearrangements in the normalized downsampled data set were used to calculate repertoire metrics. In the normalized cohort, clonotypes with more than 5 templates were defined as pathologically expanded. The Inverse Simpson Index was used to measure repertoire diversity. To capture all clonotypes, the CMV-specificity analyses were run on the non-normalized data set. TCRdb carries this immuneACCESS record with in-frame sequences only. Its versions omit some clonotypes, under half of them owing to an unresolved V gene in the studies checked, with the rest unexplained. V and J calls and clone size follow that table, whereas D and trimming were derived from the DNA. The sample table contains roughly 40,000 clones; only one count was recorded for roughly 94% of them. About 0.8% of the sample belongs to the ten largest clones.

Between the V and J ends, shortened by 0 bases and 7 bases respectively, the junction contains 11 bases. CDR1 and CDR2, per the germline V gene, are SGHRS and YFSETQ. There are 15 amino acids in the CDR3, from cysteine to phenylalanine inclusive. The CDR3 DNA has 45 bases and is translated from base 1. With regard to this clone: Its recognized antigen is unknown. Base-call qualities are not available, and no considerably larger clone is one nucleotide away.

The sequence came from a woman between 50 and 59 years old in good health. Some clones in this sample may be carry-over from other donors' samples. The chain was built from TRBV5-1 and TRBJ1-6; the D gene assignment is ambiguous. The sample comprised peripheral blood mononuclear cells. The CDR3 region has the sequence CASSLGFQTNSPLHF. The DNA sequence is as follows: TGCGCCAGCAGCTTGGGGTTTCAGACCAATTCACCCCTCCACTTT.